The source of this T cell receptor (beta chain) is a study of identifying expanded T cells in peripheral blood. Germline values: CDR1 SGHTA, CDR2 FQGTGA. V was trimmed by 5 bases and J by 0 bases, leaving 8 bases between them. The CDR3 totals 15 residues. Study-level points and caveats: Clone count variance between roughly 2-week samples rose with total template count. Over about two and four weeks, about 15 and 18 clones changed, versus roughly 1.1 between replicates.

Of note for this clone: Its matching antigen is unknown.

The data were produced by immunoSEQ multiplex PCR, yet TCRdb's version contains in-frame clones alone and is incomplete. In the table there are more than 85,000 clones, around 89% of which are singletons. Collection occurred without any documented infections or immune events in donors. The chain links TRBV7-3 to TRBJ2-6; D is unclear. Sequencing used blood. The TCR was taken from a person between 18 and 69 years old in good health. CDR3 DNA sequence: TGTGCCAGCAGCCCCTCTGGCTCTGGGGCCAACGTCCTGACTTTC. Protein: CASSPSGSGANVLTF. The variable domain in full, with the rest retrieved from reference TRBV7-3 and TRBJ2-6, is GAGVSQTPSNKVTEKGKYVELRCDPISGHTALYWYRQSLGQGPEFLIYFQGTGAADDSGLPNDRFFAVRPEGSVSTLKIQRTERGDSAVYLCASSPSGSGANVLTFGAGSRLTVL.